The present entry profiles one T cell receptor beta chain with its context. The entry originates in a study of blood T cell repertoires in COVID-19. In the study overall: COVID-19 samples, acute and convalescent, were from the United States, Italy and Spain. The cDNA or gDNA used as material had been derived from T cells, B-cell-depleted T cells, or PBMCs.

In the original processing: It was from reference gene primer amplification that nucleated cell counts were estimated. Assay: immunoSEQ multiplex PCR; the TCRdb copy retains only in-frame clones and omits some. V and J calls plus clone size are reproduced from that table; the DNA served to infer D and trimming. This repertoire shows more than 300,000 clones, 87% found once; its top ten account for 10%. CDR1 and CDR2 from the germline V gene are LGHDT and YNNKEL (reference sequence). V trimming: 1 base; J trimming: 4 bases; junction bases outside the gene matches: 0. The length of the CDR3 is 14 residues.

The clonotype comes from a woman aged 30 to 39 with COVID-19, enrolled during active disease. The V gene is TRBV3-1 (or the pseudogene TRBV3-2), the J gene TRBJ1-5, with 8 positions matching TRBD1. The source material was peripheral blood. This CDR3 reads CASSQGTGNQPQHF. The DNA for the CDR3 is TGTGCCAGCAGCCAAGGGACAGGGAATCAGCCCCAGCATTTT.